A single sample is the source of the 13 T cell receptor beta chains below, sequenced in a study of shared clonotypes between healthy human individuals. Only in-frame clones appear in the TCRdb table, and some are missing; sequencing was by immunoSEQ multiplex PCR. Here the sample spans roughly 2 million clones, 95% being singletons. Source material: naive CD4+ T cells sorted from blood. As to subset: CD45RA+ positively selected. These TCRs come from a man between 18 and 29 years old in good health.

The V gene is TRBV5-4, the J gene TRBJ1-3; TRBD1 is a possible D gene (5 bases). Trimming shortened V by 3 bases and J by 0 bases, and 13 bases separated the two germline ends. This CDR3 has 16 residues. CDR1 and CDR2 from the germline V gene are SGHNT and YYREEE (reference sequence). CDR3 nucleotide sequence: TGTGCCAGCAGCTACAACAGAGGGGCCTCTGGAAACACCATATATTTT. Amino acid sequence: CASSYNRGASGNTIYF. The full variable domain, in which reference TRBV5-4 and TRBJ1-3 provide the parts outside the CDR3, is ETGVTQSPTHLIKTRGQQVTLRCSSQSGHNTVSWYQQALGQGPQFIFQYYREEENGRGNFPPRFSGLQFPNYSSELNVNALELDDSALYLCASSYNRGASGNTIYFGEGSWLTVV.

This chain uses TRBV9 with TRBJ1-2, with 9 positions matching TRBD1. V lost 3 bases, J lost 2 bases, and 8 bases stayed unmatched. Looked up from germline, CDR1 is SGDLS and CDR2 is YYNGEE. The CDR3 has 16 residues. CDR3 in amino acids: CASSATTGTGNYGYTF. In DNA form, the CDR3 reads TGTGCCAGCAGCGCAACGACCGGGACAGGGAACTATGGCTACACCTTC.

V gene TRBV7-3 combines with J gene TRBJ2-5; 8 bases agree with TRBD2. The junction had 7 bases not matched to a gene; V was cut back by 5 bases and J by 5 bases. In germline, CDR1 is SGHTA, CDR2 FQGTGA. This CDR3 is built from 14 residues. The chain's CDR3 is CASSERGLSETQYF. In DNA, the CDR3 is TGTGCCAGCAGCGAGCGGGGGTTGTCGGAGACCCAGTACTTC.

The rearrangement joins TRBV5-1 to TRBJ2-7; D gene uncertain. The germline V gene has CDR1 SGHRS and CDR2 YFSETQ. This CDR3 has 15 amino acids. V was trimmed by 4 bases and J by 0 bases, leaving 14 bases between them. The CDR3 DNA sequence: TGCGCCAGCAGCCTCCTCGGGTCGGCCTCCTACGAGCAGTACTTC. Amino acids: CASSLLGSASYEQYF.

This sequence joins TRBV2 and TRBJ1-1; unclear D gene. Trimming stripped 6 bases from V and 3 bases from J, with 11 bases between. The CDR3 is 13 residues long. Germline CDR1 reads SNHLY; CDR2 reads FYNNEI. As DNA, the CDR3 is TGTGCCAGCAGGCCGGACTCTGACACTGAAGCTTTCTTT. Its translation: CASRPDSDTEAFF.

This sequence joins TRBV4-1 and TRBJ2-7; 7 positions match TRBD1. Germline-derived CDR1 and CDR2 are MGHRA and YSYEKL. V dropped 7 bases and J dropped 2; count of bases not matched to a gene: 8. This CDR3 spans 14 amino acids. In DNA, the CDR3 is TGCGCCAGCACCCGGGACAGCTGGACCTACGAGCAGTACTTC. This translates into CASTRDSWTYEQYF.

The chain employs TRBV4-3 and TRBJ2-6, with unresolved D. Germline V gene data show CDR1 as LGHNA and CDR2 as YSLEER. The CDR3 covers 17 residues. V was trimmed by 0 bases and J by 0 bases, leaving 9 bases between them. DNA for the CDR3: TGCGCCAGCAGCCAAGATGGGTACTACTCTGGGGCCAACGTCCTGACTTTC. Translating it yields CASSQDGYYSGANVLTF.

The table lists this clone with a count of one. J is TRBJ2-3 and V is TRBV9; unclear D gene. Looked up from germline, CDR1 is SGDLS and CDR2 is YYNGEE. This CDR3 comprises 16 residues. Trimming pared 2 bases from V and 2 bases from J, leaving 15 bases between. The CDR3 region has the DNA TGTGCCAGCAGCGTTTACGACGGCCGTACCACAGATACGCAGTATTTT. It specifies CASSVYDGRTTDTQYF.

This clone showed up just once. The CDR3: CASSLWPDYEQYF. The CDR3 DNA reads TGCGCCAGCAGCTTGTGGCCAGACTACGAGCAGTACTTC. This rearrangement joins TRBV5-1 to TRBJ2-7; no clear D gene. The germline CDR1 and CDR2 sequences are SGHRS and YFSETQ. The CDR3 has 13 residues. The V and J ends lost 1 base and 3 bases respectively, with 8 bases between them.

CDR3 sequence reads: CASSSGRAGELFF. CDR3 coding DNA: TGCGCCAGCAGCTCAGGACGGGCCGGGGAGCTGTTTTTT. This chain joins TRBV5-1 and TRBJ2-2, with unresolved D. V shed 3 bases and J shed 6 bases, with 9 bases lying between them. CDR3 length equals 13 residues. Germline CDR1 is SGHRS and CDR2 is YFSETQ.

The chain links TRBV9 to TRBJ2-1, with 10 bases lining up with TRBD2. Per germline, CDR1 SGDLS and CDR2 YYNGEE. The CDR3 runs to 17 residues. Unmatched junction bases numbered 12, after V lost 2 bases and J lost 7 bases. The CDR3 here is CASSVGPSTSGNNEQFF. In nucleotides, the CDR3 is TGTGCCAGCAGCGTTGGGCCCAGTACTAGCGGGAATAATGAGCAGTTCTTC.

The chain has TRBV6-1 and TRBJ2-5, with 10 bases that match TRBD1. The ends lost 7 bases at V and 0 bases at J; junction bases unmatched: 5. The CDR3 runs to 15 residues. The V gene's germline CDR1 is MNHNS and CDR2 SASEGT. CDR3 sequence (DNA): TGTGCCAGCACCCGGGGACAGGGGAACCAAGAGACCCAGTACTTC. The encoded protein is CASTRGQGNQETQYF.

The CDR3 bases are TGTGCCAGCAGTTTACGTACCCAAGAGACCCAGTACTTC. Its protein product is CASSLRTQETQYF. The chain employs TRBV27 and TRBJ2-5; D gene unclear. The CDR3 runs 13 residues. Per the germline V gene, CDR1 is MNHEY and CDR2 is SMNVEV (reference sequence). V lost 2 bases, J lost 1 base, and 5 bases lay in between.